The 26 T cell receptor beta chains reported below all come from one sample, sequenced in a study of T cells after somatic rescue of genetic block. The repertoire was sequenced with immunoSEQ multiplex PCR; TCRdb's copy has only in-frame clones and lacks some. The sample yields about 68,000 clones, 92% seen once. Sample: peripheral blood mononuclear cells (PBMCs). Receptors originate from a man aged 35-49 years.

In its sample, this clone was seen a few times. The chain has TRBV4-1 and TRBJ2-1; D call uncertain. CDR3 length: 14 amino acids. Per the germline V gene, CDR1 is MGHRA and CDR2 is YSYEKL. Trimming removed 0 bases at V and 4 bases at J, with 7 bases between. CDR3 bases: TGCGCCAGCAGCCAAGATCTGACGTACAATGAGCAGTTCTTC. It codes for CASSQDLTYNEQFF.

The rearrangement uses TRBV11-2 and TRBJ2-1, with 9 bases identical to TRBD1. Germline assignment: CDR1 SGHAT and CDR2 FQNNGV. V shed 3 bases, J shed 6 bases, and the junction held 6 bases outside the gene matches. The CDR3 runs to 15 residues. CDR3 coding DNA: TGTGCCAGCAGCTTTACAGGGGGCCTGGTCAATGAGCAGTTCTTC. Amino acids: CASSFTGGLVNEQFF.

The rearrangement uses TRBV5-4 and TRBJ2-3; D possibly corresponds to TRBD1 (5 bases). The germline V gene has CDR1 SGHNT and CDR2 YYREEE (reference sequence). The CDR3 extends over 12 amino acids. V was cut by 3 bases and J by 10 bases, with 12 bases left in between. The CDR3 DNA follows: TGTGCCAGCAGCTCCAGGGATTTTGCGCAGTATTTT. It codes for CASSSRDFAQYF.

J is TRBJ2-7 and V is TRBV2, with D tentatively TRBD2 (6 bases). Deletions cut 7 bases from V and 7 bases from J, with 17 bases between. CDR1 and CDR2 from the germline V gene are SNHLY and FYNNEI. The CDR3 covers 13 residues. The CDR3: CASNPVRAGEQYF. The CDR3 nucleotides read TGTGCCAGCAACCCAGTGAGGGCGGGGGAGCAGTACTTC. Variable domain in full (rest from reference TRBV2 and TRBJ2-7): EPEVTQTPSHQVTQMGQEVILRCVPISNHLYFYWYRQILGQKVEFLVSFYNNEISEKSEIFDDQFSVERPDGSNFTLKIRSTKLEDSAMYFCASNPVRAGEQYFGPGTRLTVT.

The rearrangement joins TRBV4-3 to TRBJ2-3, with a weak D call TRBD1 (5 bases). The V gene's germline CDR1 is LGHNA and CDR2 YSLEER. V lost 2 bases, J lost 5 bases, and 14 bases lay in between. The CDR3 is made up of 15 amino acids. As DNA, the CDR3 is TGCGCCAGCAGCCAACTCTACGACAGTGGAGATACGCAGTATTTT. This gives the protein CASSQLYDSGDTQYF.

The chain couples TRBV30 to TRBJ1-2; D unclear. CDR1 is GTSNPN, CDR2 SVGIG, per germline (reference sequence). The length of the CDR3 is 16 residues. The V end was cut by 0 bases, the J end by 4 bases, with 18 bases between. The CDR3 loop reads CAWSVSVGPRSYGYTF. As DNA, the CDR3 is TGTGCCTGGAGTGTATCAGTAGGGCCGAGAAGCTATGGCTACACCTTC. The variable domain in full, with the rest retrieved from reference TRBV30 and TRBJ1-2, is SQTIHQWPATLVQPVGSPLSLECTVEGTSNPNLYWYRQAAGRGLQLLFYSVGIGQISSEVPQNLSASRPQDRQFILSSKKLLLSDSGFYLCAWSVSVGPRSYGYTFGSGTRLTVV.

The V gene is TRBV5-4, the J gene TRBJ2-3; 9 bases align to TRBD2. Per germline, CDR1 SGHNT and CDR2 YYREEE (reference sequence). This CDR3 has 16 amino acids. After removal of 3 bases from V and 3 bases from J, the junction contained 8 bases not matched to a gene. CDR3 amino acids: CASSSGVAGVTDTQYF. CDR3 nucleotide sequence: TGTGCCAGCAGCTCGGGAGTAGCGGGAGTTACAGATACGCAGTATTTT.

The V call is TRBV28, the J call TRBJ2-2; D remains unclear. V was shortened by 10 bases and J by 7 bases, with 13 bases between the two germline ends. The CDR3 loop spans 12 amino acids. Germline assignment: CDR1 MDHEN and CDR2 SYDVKM. CDR3 bases: TGTGCCACCAACATCTTGATCGGGGAGCTGTTTTTT. Residues: CATNILIGELFF.

The CDR3 loop is CASSEETSSGYTF. Written as DNA, the CDR3 is TGTGCCAGCAGTGAAGAGACTTCCTCTGGCTACACCTTC. The chain has TRBV6-1 and TRBJ1-2; D unresolved. Between the trimmed V and J ends, which lost 1 base and 7 bases, there was a span of 10 bases. The germline CDR1 and CDR2 sequences are MNHNS and SASEGT. This CDR3 is built from 13 residues.

The chain couples TRBV28 to TRBJ1-1; D is ambiguous. V shed 1 base and J shed 6 bases, with 6 bases lying between them. The CDR3 consists of 12 residues. Germline CDR1 is MDHEN and CDR2 is SYDVKM. The CDR3 nucleotides are TGTGCCAGCAGTTTATCTTACTCTGAAGCTTTCTTT. It encodes CASSLSYSEAFF.

The DNA for the CDR3 is TGTGCCAGCAACCCTGCAGGGGACGCGGGTCAGCCCCAGCATTTT. It yields the protein CASNPAGDAGQPQHF. The chain couples TRBV27 to TRBJ1-5; D is possibly TRBD1 (6 bases). CDR3 length: 15 amino acids. CDR1 is MNHEY, CDR2 SMNVEV, per germline (reference sequence). V was clipped by 7 bases and J by 6 bases, with 19 bases between them.

This clone was counted a single time. The rearrangement uses TRBV4-1 and TRBJ1-4; D is perhaps TRBD1 (6 bases). V was shortened by 4 bases and J by 2 bases, with 8 bases between the two germline ends. Germline values: CDR1 MGHRA, CDR2 YSYEKL. This CDR3 comprises 14 residues. The CDR3, as DNA: TGCGCCAGCAGCCGGACAGCCACTAATGAAAAACTGTTTTTT. The encoded protein is CASSRTATNEKLFF.

This clone has just one count. The gene calls are TRBV7-9 and TRBJ2-3, with a tentative D call TRBD2 (6 bases). With 7 bases removed from V and 0 bases from J, the gap between germline ends came to 11 bases. The CDR3 is made up of 14 amino acids. Germline-derived CDR1 and CDR2 are SEHNR and FQNEAQ (reference sequence). The CDR3 reads CASTPGTSTDTQYF. DNA for the CDR3: TGTGCCAGCACCCCGGGGACTAGCACAGATACGCAGTATTTT.

The J gene is TRBJ2-2, the V gene TRBV4-2; a weak D match, TRBD1 (5 bases). The CDR3 has 14 amino acids. Germline V gene lookup returns CDR1 LGHNA and CDR2 YNFKEQ. The germline V and J ends were trimmed by 5 bases and 7 bases, with 14 bases remaining between them. The CDR3 nucleotides read TGTGCCAGCAGCACGCAGGGTCGTGGCGGGGAGCTGTTTTTT. The encoded protein is CASSTQGRGGELFF.

V gene TRBV20-1 combines with J gene TRBJ2-1; D gene unclear. Per the germline V gene, CDR1 is DFQATT and CDR2 is SNEGSKA (reference sequence). Trimming took off 2 bases at V and 9 bases at J, with 5 bases between the two ends. This CDR3 contains 10 residues. This chain's CDR3 is CSARTGEQFF. The CDR3 DNA follows: TGCAGTGCTAGAACCGGTGAGCAGTTCTTC.

The V and J genes are TRBV4-1 and TRBJ2-1; D is unresolved. Germline V gene data show CDR1 as MGHRA and CDR2 as YSYEKL. V lost 1 base, J lost 3 bases, and 10 bases lay in between. The CDR3 runs 15 residues. The CDR3 sequence is CASSQGIWNYNEQFF. As DNA, the CDR3 is TGCGCCAGCAGCCAAGGGATATGGAACTACAATGAGCAGTTCTTC.

The chain joins TRBV19 to TRBJ2-2; TRBD1 is a possible D gene (6 bases). Germline assignment: CDR1 LNHDA and CDR2 SQIVND (reference sequence). Trimming removed 6 bases at V and 4 bases at J, with 15 bases between. There are 15 residues in the CDR3. As DNA, the CDR3 is TGTGCCAGTAGGATCGGTGGCAGGGGCACCGGGGAGCTGTTTTTT. Protein product: CASRIGGRGTGELFF.

The chain couples TRBV6-1 to TRBJ2-3; D tentatively fits TRBD1 or TRBD2 (5 bases each). In germline, CDR1 is MNHNS, CDR2 SASEGT. The CDR3 runs to 13 residues. The V and J ends lost 6 bases and 0 bases respectively, with 7 bases between them. The chain's CDR3 is CASRGDSTDTQYF. CDR3 DNA: TGTGCCAGCAGGGGGGACAGCACAGATACGCAGTATTTT.

The V and J genes are TRBV16 and TRBJ2-3; D is perhaps TRBD2 (6 bases). Germline CDR1 reads KGHSY; CDR2 reads FQNENV. There are 16 residues in the CDR3. Trimming removed 4 bases from V and 5 bases from J, with 19 bases in between. CDR3 DNA: TGTGCCAGCAGCCCCCCCGACGGGGGTGGGGGAGATACGCAGTATTTT. Its translation: CASSPPDGGGGDTQYF.

This sequence joins TRBV23-1 and TRBJ2-2; 9 bases fit TRBD1. TRBV23-1 is given ORF status, its function remaining uncertain. J gave up 2 bases and V 4 bases, and 8 bases lay outside the gene matches. The CDR3 is made up of 17 amino acids. The chain's CDR3 is CASSLLRTGENTGELFF. The CDR3 region has the DNA TGCGCCAGCAGTCTCCTTCGGACAGGGGAAAACACCGGGGAGCTGTTTTTT.

The CDR3 sequence is CASSIRGGDGYTF. The CDR3 DNA follows: TGTGCCAGTAGTATACGAGGGGGCGATGGCTACACCTTC. The chain uses TRBV19 and TRBJ1-2; 7 nucleotides align to TRBD1. The trim removed 2 bases at V and 6 bases at J, leaving 3 bases unmatched. CDR1 LNHDA and CDR2 SQIVND come from the germline V gene (reference sequence). The CDR3 extends over 13 amino acids.

The chain recombines TRBV6-1 with TRBJ1-4, with D possibly being TRBD1 (6 bases). This CDR3 region has 15 residues. V lost 1 base and J 5 bases, leaving 11 bases between the germline ends. CDR1 and CDR2 (germline): MNHNS, SASEGT. Here the CDR3 DNA reads TGTGCCAGCAGTGAAGTGGGGGGCTCGAATGAAAAACTGTTTTTT. Amino acids: CASSEVGGSNEKLFF.

The chain employs TRBV6-4 and TRBJ2-3; 7 nucleotides match TRBD2. This CDR3 has 13 residues. The germline gives CDR1 MRHNA, CDR2 SNTAGT. Germline trimming cut 4 bases from V and 7 bases from J; bases unmatched to any gene: 5. DNA for the CDR3: TGTGCCAGCAGTGTCCAAGCGGGAAATACGCAGTATTTT. Its protein is CASSVQAGNTQYF.

The rearrangement joins TRBV7-9 to TRBJ1-1; D may be TRBD1 (5 bases). The V end lost 1 base, the J end lost 6 bases, and 18 bases lay between the germline ends. This CDR3 is built from 16 residues. In germline, CDR1 is SEHNR, CDR2 FQNEAQ (reference sequence). CDR3 in DNA: TGTGCCAGCAGCTTAGTCCCCCTAGTTAGGGGCGCTGAAGCTTTCTTT. Its protein product is CASSLVPLVRGAEAFF.

This clone has a single count. The rearrangement uses TRBV10-3 and TRBJ2-2; D gene ambiguous. V was cut by 0 bases and J by 8 bases, with 13 bases left in between. CDR1 is ENHRY and CDR2 is SYGVKD in the germline V gene. This CDR3 is 15 amino acids long. CDR3 region: CAISESASLVGELFF. The CDR3 bases are TGTGCCATCAGTGAGTCAGCTTCCTTGGTTGGGGAGCTGTTTTTT.

This clone was observed once. The V and J genes are TRBV11-2 and TRBJ1-1, with unresolved D. The CDR3 sequence is 18 residues long. Germline V gene lookup returns CDR1 SGHAT and CDR2 FQNNGV. Trimming left V 5 bases short and J 2 bases short, with 24 bases between. The CDR3: CASSPTRYLRNKNTEAFF. For the CDR3, the DNA is TGTGCCAGCAGCCCGACCCGTTACCTAAGGAATAAAAACACTGAAGCTTTCTTT.